This T cell receptor (beta chain) was sequenced for a study of kidney transplant recipient with SARS-CoV-2 infection. Via MiXCR, TCRdb re-called the reads, giving one row per CDR3 protein. The repertoire holds fewer than 250,000 distinct CDR3 sequences, under 35% seen once, with roughly 7% in the top ten. The sample here was a blood sample, taken at baseline and on day 111 from a kidney transplant recipient. The origin of this receptor is a male patient aged 30 to 39 who had COVID-19 and was a kidney transplant recipient. Some T cells may be the graft donor's.

The DNA of the CDR3 is TGCGCCAGCAGCTTGGCCTTCACAAACGGCAGGGGCAGGGAGACCCAGTACTTC. It specifies CASSLAFTNGRGRETQYF. This rearrangement joins TRBV5-1 to TRBJ2-5, with a possible D match to TRBD1 (6 bases). The ends were cut back, 0 bases at V and 5 bases at J, with 23 bases in the middle. Germline V lookup: CDR1 SGHRS, CDR2 YFSETQ. CDR3 length: 18 residues.